A selection of T cell receptor beta chains follows, all from one sample in a study of T-cell memory formation after mild COVID-19. TCRdb analysed the 5' RACE reads with MiXCR anew, one entry per CDR3 protein. This table has tens of thousands of distinct CDR3 sequences, 9.5% to 15% appearing once. The sequencing sample was made of PBMCs or a T cell subset sorted from them (not recorded which). These receptor sequences come from a man between 18 and 29 years old who had mild COVID-19 (a few samples of this study predate the infection). Cell type and time point are not known. Each CDR3 is given with its conserved first and last residue. The D gene is left open where the match is weak. Size values are once, few and many counts, or a class for expanded clones, and some rows have none.

D,J,V,size,CDR3
NA,TRBJ2-5,TRBV10-3,NA,CAIRGEGYQETQYF
NA,TRBJ1-2,TRBV3-1,NA,CASSQPSQYGYTF
NA,TRBJ2-6,TRBV5-1,few,CASSLDGGAGANVLTF
NA,TRBJ1-5,TRBV7-2,NA,CASSSRGGNQPQHF
TRBD1,TRBJ1-5,TRBV20-1,few,CSAGTGQGYQPQHF
NA,TRBJ1-1,TRBV11-3,many,CASSLGGAREAFF
TRBD2,TRBJ2-1,TRBV19,few,CASSIGLAVGNEQFF
TRBD1,TRBJ1-4,TRBV18,once,CASSPGITGGKIDEKLFF
TRBD2,TRBJ2-1,TRBV5-4,NA,CASSSTSGGDNEQFF
NA,TRBJ2-5,TRBV9,many,CASSVGQETQYF
NA,TRBJ2-7,TRBV4-3,many,CASSQGTVNYEQYF
TRBD1,TRBJ1-1,TRBV6-5,few,CASSATGQGNTEAFF
TRBD2,TRBJ2-1,TRBV5-1,many,CASSSGGGAYNEQFF
NA,TRBJ1-2,TRBV18,NA,CASSPPSQGQNYGYTF
NA,TRBJ2-5,TRBV7-2,many,CASRFKGPQETQYF
NA,TRBJ2-1,TRBV4-3,many,CASSQGAGVYNEQFF
NA,TRBJ1-5,TRBV18,NA,CASSSTGSDQPQHF
TRBD2,TRBJ2-3,TRBV5-5,many,CASSLLAGTDTQYF
NA,TRBJ1-1,TRBV7-2,many,CASSFGTPVTEAFF
NA,TRBJ1-6,TRBV4-1,NA,CASSSGPDSPLHF
TRBD2,TRBJ2-3,TRBV19,NA,CASTLAGSTDTQYF
NA,TRBJ2-7,TRBV6-1,NA,CASSANRNEQYF
NA,TRBJ2-5,TRBV5-1,many,CASSLGTSQETQYF
TRBD2,TRBJ2-1,TRBV10-3,NA,CATGPSGGHYNEQFF
NA,TRBJ2-1,TRBV20-1,few,CSANGPSYNEQFF
TRBD1,TRBJ1-3,TRBV14,few,CASSQVTAGGYRSGNTIYF
NA,TRBJ2-1,TRBV7-9,many,CASSHASEQFF
NA,TRBJ2-7,TRBV12-3/TRBV12-4,NA,CASTHETDTYEQYF
TRBD2,TRBJ2-5,TRBV6-6,NA,CASSTTRAGGQETQYF
TRBD2,TRBJ2-5,TRBV15,few,CATSRPGTSGEETQYF
NA,TRBJ2-5,TRBV7-9,few,CASSLNQGVGETQYF
NA,TRBJ2-3,TRBV30,NA,CAWSATTSGTDTQYF
NA,TRBJ2-1,TRBV11-2,many,CASSQIRERGQFF
TRBD1,TRBJ2-5,TRBV6-1,NA,CASSRPGQGYF
TRBD1,TRBJ1-6,TRBV7-9,few,CASSFPMPGQQRIHNSPLHF
NA,TRBJ2-7,TRBV19,NA,CASSTQDASYEQYF
TRBD1,TRBJ2-3,TRBV6-5,few,CATKTGDLTDTQYF
NA,TRBJ2-6,TRBV14,NA,CASSQEAGPPHGANVLTF
NA,TRBJ1-2,TRBV12-3/TRBV12-4,many,CASSPGGGHGYTF
NA,TRBJ1-4,TRBV19,NA,CASSWYNEKLFF
NA,TRBJ1-1,TRBV7-2,NA,CASSLVSGTYTEAFF
TRBD2,TRBJ2-3,TRBV7-7,NA,CASSPSRGGRTSTDTQYF
NA,TRBJ1-1,TRBV7-3,few,CASSPGWGVEAFF
NA,TRBJ1-1,TRBV12-3/TRBV12-4,NA,CASSLRWDTEAFF
NA,TRBJ2-7,TRBV12-3/TRBV12-4,many,CASSLTFRGDEQYF
NA,TRBJ2-3,TRBV6-1,many,CASSERGATDTQYF
TRBD1,TRBJ1-4,TRBV29-1,many,CSVGQGGEKLFF